The T cell receptor beta chain described here comes from a study of cytomegalovirus exposure and HLA in healthy donors. Study results and caveats: Later work showed greater clonal expansion in HLA-associated TCR beta chains than in equally common others. Presence/absence analyses supposed approximately even sequencing depth among donors.

The PCR ran on 60 Vbeta and 13 Jbeta primers. Repertoires were generated with immunoSEQ multiplex PCR, while TCRdb's copy carries only in-frame clones and drops some. The table shows over 100,000 clones, with under 85% occurring only once. In germline, CDR1 is KGHSH, CDR2 LQKENI. There are 14 residues in the CDR3. Trimming cost V 1 base and J 7 bases, with 10 bases left between them. To note about this clone: Its antigen is currently unknown.

This TCR came from a man between 35 and 55 years old in good health and CMV-seropositive. Sequencing used PBMCs. V gene TRBV18 combines with J gene TRBJ1-4; D remains unclear. The CDR3 protein is CASSPRAASEKLFF. CDR3 bases: TGTGCCAGCTCACCACGTGCCGCCAGTGAAAAACTGTTTTTT. Full variable domain (remainder filled in from reference TRBV18 and TRBJ1-4): NAGVMQNPRHLVRRRGQEARLRCSPMKGHSHVYWYRQLPEEGLKFMVYLQKENIIDESGMPKERFSAEFPKEGPSILRIQQVVRGDSAAYFCASSPRAASEKLFFGSGTQLSVL.